One T cell receptor beta chain is described in this entry. The sample belongs to a study of blood T cell repertoires in COVID-19. Repertoires were generated with immunoSEQ multiplex PCR, while TCRdb's copy carries only in-frame clones and drops some. The sample consists of around 87,000 clones, about 80% of them appearing once. The V and J ends lost 4 bases and 5 bases, in that order; junction bases with no gene match: 6. This CDR3 contains 15 residues. CDR1 is SQVTM and CDR2 is ANQGSEA in the germline V gene. This sequence joins TRBV29-1 and TRBJ2-2; 11 bases map to TRBD2. This sequence originates from a human donor in a cohort sampled during active COVID-19. Specimen: peripheral blood. CDR3 nucleotide sequence: TGCAGCGTTGTCACTAGCGGGAGTAGGACCGGGGAGCTGTTTTTT. Amino acids: CSVVTSGSRTGELFF.